This T cell receptor beta chain appears in the sequencing data of a study of human T cells and chemical hapten exposure (dated by TCRdb to about 2021). For the wider study: For sensitization, 2% DPC in acetone was applied to a roughly 2 cm by roughly 2 cm area of upper inner arm skin. Weekly therapeutic DPC doses were additionally applied to the scalp of patients throughout the approximately 25-week study period. Patch testing was performed on the upper back with Finn chambers containing 0.01% DPC, and the patch tests were scored after 6 days according to International Contact Dermatitis Research Group standards. Most of the patients in the cohort were female, and the cohort covered alopecia areata with under or over 50% scalp involvement, alopecia totalis and alopecia universalis. Libraries were combined into a pool for sequencing, and differences in TCR yield between samples came mainly from small differences in library volumes within the pool. This study followed changes in the peripheral blood TCR repertoire in vivo during primary and secondary sensitization of alopecia patients to the hapten diphenylcyclopropenone (DPC). Blood samples were taken from patients before sensitization (week 0) and at 2, 6 and about 24 weeks after DPC sensitization. Blood for TCR sequencing was provided by twenty-nine alopecia patients at one to four time points (pre-sensitization, 2, 6 and 24 weeks). On the study overall, not on this receptor specifically: Compared with pre-sensitization or healthy control sets, expanded TCRs formed significantly more large CDR3 similarity clusters, which is consistent with antigen-driven responses. Repeated subsampling changed both the strength of the expansion versus patch-test correlation and the threshold at which that correlation became significant. Alopecia, a presumed autoimmune disease, was present in all patients, so the immune response of the patients might differ from that of healthy individuals. The number of TCRs above 1 in 1000 frequency did not change with DPC sensitization; there was no evidence of global repertoire structure alterations. A positive correlation was found between the number of PT1 expanded TCRs and patch test score, with significance reached at thresholds 8, 16 and 32 but not 4.

This clonotype was counted at least ten times. Which antigen it targets is not known. Base qualities are missing; no much larger clone stands one base away. Libraries were built with RACE. Reads for this sample came from a NextSeq 500. During library preparation, unique molecular identifiers were attached to individual cDNA molecules so that TCRs could be counted in a quantitative, reproducible way. From each blood RNA sample, both TCR alpha and TCR beta chains were sequenced. The original methods were these. Samples had a median of about 96,000 TCRs, with a range from about 23,224 to 750,000. V, J and CDR3 annotation of the TCR reads was carried out using the Decombinator software suite. Every sample was subsampled to the same number of TCRs (28,000) for the PS versus PT1 abundance plots. TCRs were defined as expanded if absent before sensitization and observed at least eight times at the 2-week time point. The public reads were run again by TCRdb, first through fastp at Q25 and then through MiXCR, and only productive beta chains were kept. Every entry covers one CDR3 protein and lists the most common genes and DNA from its rows. The V and J calls, along with clone size, are taken from TCRdb and not from the paper's own processing. The sample table lists roughly 45,000 distinct CDR3 sequences, 8% to 9.5% of them with a count of one. Around 4% of the sample lies in the top ten.

V is cut back by 6 bases and J by 0 bases, with 9 bases in the junction unmatched. The CDR3 contains 16 residues, cysteine and phenylalanine counted. The entry retains the CDR3 DNA only, 48 bases that are in frame from base 1. Reading the germline V gene (reference sequence) gives CDR1 SGHNT and CDR2 YYREEE. Sample time point, as interpreted from the label and publication: patch test 1, 2 weeks after DPC sensitization. Explained via the paper, the treatment or condition label denotes: therapeutic diphenylcyclopropenone sensitization with weekly scalp DPC. At every patch-test visit, the blood draw took place before the patch test was put on. Eligible patients were aged 18 to 70, diagnosed with alopecia, deemed suitable for DPC therapy, and excluded if pregnant. Total RNA was extracted from unfractionated whole blood that had been collected in Tempus Blood RNA tubes.

The V and J genes are TRBV5-4 and TRBJ2-1; TRBD2 lines up with 7 middle nucleotides. Sequencing used whole blood, obtained in connection with sensitization to the hapten diphenylcyclopropenone (DPC). The sequence derives from a woman in her fifties or sixties with alopecia areata. Some clones in this sample may be carry-over from other donors' samples. The CDR3 protein sequence reads: CASNLPGGNSYNEQFF. The DNA is TGTGCCAGCAACCTGCCGGGAGGTAACTCCTACAATGAGCAGTTCTTC.